The 15 T cell receptor beta chains listed next were all sequenced from one sample in a study of naive and memory T cell subsets. Both TRBC1 and TRBC2 were covered by a beta constant-region primer of two equimolar oligonucleotides. TCRdb re-called the UMI-ligation and nested PCR reads with MiXCR, one entry per CDR3 protein. The sample yields approximately 82,000 distinct CDR3 sequences, 7% to 8% seen once. The sample comprised central memory CD4+ T cells from blood. These receptors were taken from a human donor in good health.

This chain uses TRBV15 with TRBJ2-7, with D perhaps being TRBD1 or TRBD2 (5 bases each). Germline V gives CDR1 LNHNV, CDR2 YYDKDF (reference sequence). The V gene lost 0 bases and the J gene lost 5 bases, with 8 bases spanning the gap. The CDR3 runs 13 residues. In DNA, the CDR3 is TGTGCCACCAGCAGAGATTTGGGGGACGAGCAGTACTTC. Encoded protein: CATSRDLGDEQYF.

This clonotype was counted between two and nine times. V gene TRBV29-1 combines with J gene TRBJ2-3, with 12 nucleotides matching TRBD2. The CDR3 is 15 amino acids. Germline CDR1 is SQVTM and CDR2 is ANQGSEA. With 4 bases clipped from V and 2 bases from J, the junction kept 4 bases outside the gene matches. Here the CDR3 DNA reads TGCAGCGTTGTAGGGACTAGCGGGTTCACAGATACGCAGTATTTT. Protein sequence: CSVVGTSGFTDTQYF.

The chain recombines TRBV4-2 with TRBJ1-1; the D is unclear. The V gene lost 3 bases and the J gene lost 0 bases, with 11 bases spanning the gap. Germline V CDR1 and CDR2: LGHNA, YNFKEQ. The CDR3 contains 15 residues. The CDR3 DNA follows: TGTGCCAGCAGCCAGGATTGGGCGGTGAACACTGAAGCTTTCTTT. This codes for CASSQDWAVNTEAFF.

The CDR3 bases are TGTGCCACTGAGGACAGGCTTTACTTC. It encodes CATEDRLYF. The chain couples TRBV24-1 to TRBJ2-4; 7 positions agree with TRBD1. The CDR3 length is 9 residues. V dropped 10 bases and J dropped 16; count of bases not matched to a gene: 6. CDR1 KGHDR and CDR2 SFDVKD come from the germline V gene.

This clonotype was found many times. CDR3 nucleotide sequence: TGCGCCAGCAGTGAACCGGATGGAAACACCATATATTTT. Amino acid sequence: CASSEPDGNTIYF. The chain links TRBV5-1 to TRBJ1-3; D not resolved. Germline V gives CDR1 SGHRS, CDR2 YFSETQ. The V and J ends lost 5 bases and 3 bases respectively, with 9 bases between them. The CDR3 is 13 amino acids.

This clonotype was seen at least ten times. This chain connects TRBV11-2 to TRBJ1-2; D call uncertain. Trimming pared 5 bases from V and 4 bases from J, leaving 17 bases between. The CDR3 loop spans 15 amino acids. Germline CDR1 is SGHAT and CDR2 is FQNNGV. CDR3 DNA: TGTGCCAGCAGCGAAGTGTCAGGATGGGGCTATGGCTACACCTTC. Residues: CASSEVSGWGYGYTF.

Many counts were recorded for this clonotype. V is TRBV20-1 and J is TRBJ2-1; D possibly corresponds to TRBD2 (6 bases). The CDR3 has 14 residues. The germline gives CDR1 DFQATT, CDR2 SNEGSKA (reference sequence). V shed 1 base and J shed 6 bases, with 13 bases lying between them. The CDR3 DNA sequence: TGCAGTGCTAGAGGAGAGCGGGCCCCCAATGAGCAGTTCTTC. This translates into CSARGERAPNEQFF.

A few counts support this clonotype. The chain combines TRBV13 with TRBJ2-5, with D possibly TRBD1 on 6 matching bases. CDR3 length: 15 residues. V was shortened by 7 bases and J by 3 bases, with 18 bases between the two germline ends. Germline CDR1 and CDR2: PRHDT and FYEKMQ (reference sequence). The CDR3: CASTEQGRGEETQYF. CDR3 sequence (DNA): TGTGCCAGCACGGAACAGGGCCGAGGGGAAGAGACCCAGTACTTC. Using reference TRBV13 and TRBJ2-5 for the parts outside the CDR3, the full variable domain is AAGVIQSPRHLIKEKRETATLKCYPIPRHDTVYWYQQGPGQDPQFLISFYEKMQSDKGSIPDRFSAQQFSDYHSELNMSSLELGDSALYFCASTEQGRGEETQYFGPGTRLLVL.

The chain combines TRBV5-6 with TRBJ2-2; D unclear. Trimming removed 5 bases from V and 4 bases from J, with 18 bases in between. CDR1 is SGHDT and CDR2 is YYEEEE in the germline V gene. The CDR3 has 16 amino acids. The CDR3 nucleotides are TGTGCCAGCAGAACGAATAAGGGTCTAGTCACCGGGGAGCTGTTTTTT. This gives the protein CASRTNKGLVTGELFF.

This clonotype has at least ten counts. This sequence joins TRBV6-2 or TRBV6-3 and TRBJ2-2; D is unresolved. This CDR3 comprises 12 residues. The germline V gene encodes CDR1 MNHEY and CDR2 SVGEGT. Trimming left V 6 bases short and J 9 bases short, with 11 bases between. The CDR3 loop reads CASSGYGRELFF. DNA of the CDR3: TGTGCCAGCAGCGGGTATGGTCGGGAGCTGTTTTTT.

There are many counts of this clonotype. This chain connects TRBV24-1 to TRBJ2-1, with D possibly being TRBD1 (6 bases). The CDR3 is 15 amino acids. V lost 3 bases, J lost 6 bases, and 14 bases lay in between. Looked up from germline, CDR1 is KGHDR and CDR2 is SFDVKD. CDR3 coding DNA: TGTGCCACCAGTGATACTACAGGGTTGGGCAATGAGCAGTTCTTC. The encoded protein is CATSDTTGLGNEQFF.

This clonotype was counted many times. The chain uses TRBV28 and TRBJ1-1; no clear D. In germline, CDR1 is MDHEN, CDR2 SYDVKM. V lost 5 bases and J lost 9, with 19 bases in between. The CDR3 covers 14 residues. CDR3 in DNA: TGTGCCAGCAGTCAGCGTCGGACGGGGAGGAAAGCTTTCTTT. This codes for CASSQRRTGRKAFF.

This clonotype was picked up a small number of times. The J gene is TRBJ2-1, the V gene TRBV7-8; TRBD1 is a possible D gene (5 bases). CDR3 length: 13 amino acids. Trimming pared 5 bases from V and 6 bases from J, leaving 11 bases between. CDR1 is SGHVS and CDR2 is FQNEAQ in the germline V gene. This chain's CDR3 is CASSQGHSNEQFF. The CDR3 region has the DNA TGTGCCAGCAGCCAAGGACATTCCAATGAGCAGTTCTTC. Using reference TRBV7-8 and TRBJ2-1 for the parts outside the CDR3, the full variable domain is GAGVSQSPRYKVAKRGQDVALRCDPISGHVSLFWYQQALGQGPEFLTYFQNEAQLDKSGLPSDRFFAERPEGSVSTLKIQRTQQEDSAVYLCASSQGHSNEQFFGPGTRLTVL.

On this clonotype: A much larger clone sits a single nucleotide away, making a read error possible. The V gene is TRBV7-2, the J gene TRBJ2-7, with 11 positions matching TRBD2. This CDR3 is built from 15 residues. In germline, CDR1 is SGHTA, CDR2 FQGNSA. The CDR3 sequence: CANSFTSGGSYEQYF. The CDR3, as DNA: TGTGCCAACAGCTTTACTAGCGGGGGCTCCTACGAGCAGTACTTC.

This clonotype has ten or more counts. The J gene is TRBJ1-1, the V gene TRBV30; the D is unclear. The CDR3 has 12 residues. Germline V gene lookup returns CDR1 GTSNPN and CDR2 SVGIG (reference sequence). V was shortened by 2 bases and J by 1 base, with 5 bases between the two germline ends. The chain's CDR3 is CAWSWGNTEAFF. CDR3 nucleotide sequence: TGTGCCTGGAGTTGGGGGAACACTGAAGCTTTCTTT.